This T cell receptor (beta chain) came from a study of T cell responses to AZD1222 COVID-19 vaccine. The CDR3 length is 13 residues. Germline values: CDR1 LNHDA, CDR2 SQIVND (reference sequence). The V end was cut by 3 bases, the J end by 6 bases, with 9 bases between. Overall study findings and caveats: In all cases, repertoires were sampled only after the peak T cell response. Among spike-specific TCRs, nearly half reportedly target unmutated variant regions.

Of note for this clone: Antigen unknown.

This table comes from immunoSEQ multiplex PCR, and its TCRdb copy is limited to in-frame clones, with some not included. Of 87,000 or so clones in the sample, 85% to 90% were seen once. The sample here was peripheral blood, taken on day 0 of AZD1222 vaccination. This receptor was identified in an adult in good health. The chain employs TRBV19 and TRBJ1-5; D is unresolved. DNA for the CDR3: TGTGCCAGTAGTATTATAAGCGGTCAGCCCCAGCATTTT. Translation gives CASSIISGQPQHF. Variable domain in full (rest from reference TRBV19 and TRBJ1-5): DGGITQSPKYLFRKEGQNVTLSCEQNLNHDAMYWYRQDPGQGLRLIYYSQIVNDFQKGDIAEGYSVSREKKESFPLTVTSAQKNPTAFYLCASSIISGQPQHFGDGTRLSIL.